The sequence of this T cell receptor (beta chain) was determined in a study of cytomegalovirus exposure and HLA in healthy donors. Primers included in the PCR were 60 Vbeta and 13 Jbeta primers. The assay was immunoSEQ multiplex PCR, and TCRdb's table has in-frame clones only and misses some. The data contain some 170,000 clones, 75% to 90% of them singletons. The CDR3 is 13 amino acids. V lost 3 bases, J lost 11 bases, and 17 bases lay in between. Germline CDR1 and CDR2: SGHAT and FQNNGV. This sequence was found in a man aged 30 to 45 in good health and CMV-seronegative. The chain carries TRBV11-2 and TRBJ2-7; D is undetermined. Sequenced: PBMCs. DNA for the CDR3: TGTGCCAGCAGCTTCATTGAGGCCCGCGAAGAGTACTTC. The encoded protein is CASSFIEAREEYF.